This T cell receptor beta chain was sequenced for a study of identifying expanded T cells in peripheral blood. Study observations and caveats: Variance in clone template counts between approximately two-week samples significantly increased with total template count across all healthy donors.

Comment on this clone: What it binds is unknown. Mismatch with germline at one junction end may stem from a read error.

Here immunoSEQ multiplex PCR was the method, and the copy in TCRdb shows in-frame clones only, minus some. The top ten hold around 4.1% of the sample, which has some 91,000 clones, around 89% seen once. This CDR3 region has 16 residues. Germline CDR1 reads WSHSY; CDR2 reads SAAADI. The TCR originated in a person aged 18 to 75 in good health. The V gene is TRBV10-2, the J gene TRBJ1-5, with D possibly TRBD1 on 6 matching bases. The material sequenced was blood. Here the CDR3 DNA reads TGCGCCAGCAGTGAAAACAGGGCTAAGAGCAGTCAGCCCCAGCATTTT. Protein product: CASSENRAKSSQPQHF.